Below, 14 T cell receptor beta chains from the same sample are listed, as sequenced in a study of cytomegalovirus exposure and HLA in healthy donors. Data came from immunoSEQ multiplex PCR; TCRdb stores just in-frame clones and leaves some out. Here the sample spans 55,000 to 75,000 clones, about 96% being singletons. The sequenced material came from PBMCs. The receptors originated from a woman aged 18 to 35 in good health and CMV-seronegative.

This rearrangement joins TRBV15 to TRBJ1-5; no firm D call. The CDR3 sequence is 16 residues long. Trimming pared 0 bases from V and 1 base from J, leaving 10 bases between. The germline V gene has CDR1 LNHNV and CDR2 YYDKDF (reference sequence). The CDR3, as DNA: TGTGCCACCAGCAGAGATCCCCCCTCGAGCAATCAGCCCCAGCATTTT. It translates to CATSRDPPSSNQPQHF.

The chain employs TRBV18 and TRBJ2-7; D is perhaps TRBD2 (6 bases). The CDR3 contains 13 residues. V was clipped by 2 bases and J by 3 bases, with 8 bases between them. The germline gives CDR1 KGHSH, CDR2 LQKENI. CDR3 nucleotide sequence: TGTGCCAGCTCACCAGGGGGACTCTACGAGCAGTACTTC. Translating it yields CASSPGGLYEQYF.

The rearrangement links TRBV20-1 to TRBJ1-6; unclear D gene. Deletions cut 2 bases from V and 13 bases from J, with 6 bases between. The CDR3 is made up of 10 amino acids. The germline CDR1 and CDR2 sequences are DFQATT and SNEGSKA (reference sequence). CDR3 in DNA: TGCAGTGCTAGATCCTCCCCCCTCCACTTT. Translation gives CSARSSPLHF.

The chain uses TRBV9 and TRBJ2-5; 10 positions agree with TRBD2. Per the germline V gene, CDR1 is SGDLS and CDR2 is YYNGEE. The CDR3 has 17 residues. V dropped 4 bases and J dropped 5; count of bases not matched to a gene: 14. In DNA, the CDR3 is TGTGCCAGCAGCCCCCAGAGCGGGAGGGCCAGCCGGGAGACCCAGTACTTC. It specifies CASSPQSGRASRETQYF.

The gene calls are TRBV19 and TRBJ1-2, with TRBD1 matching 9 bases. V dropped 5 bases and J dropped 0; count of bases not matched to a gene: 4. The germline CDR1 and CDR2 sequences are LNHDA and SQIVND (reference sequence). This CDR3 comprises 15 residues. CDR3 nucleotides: TGTGCCAGTAGTGTTCGACAGGGGGCTAACTATGGCTACACCTTC. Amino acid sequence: CASSVRQGANYGYTF.

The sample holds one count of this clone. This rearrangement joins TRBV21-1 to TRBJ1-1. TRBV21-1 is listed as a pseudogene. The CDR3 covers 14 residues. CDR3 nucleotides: TGTGCCAGCAGCAAATCCCCCGGGGTCTCTGAAGCTTTCTTT. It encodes CASSKSPGVSEAFF.

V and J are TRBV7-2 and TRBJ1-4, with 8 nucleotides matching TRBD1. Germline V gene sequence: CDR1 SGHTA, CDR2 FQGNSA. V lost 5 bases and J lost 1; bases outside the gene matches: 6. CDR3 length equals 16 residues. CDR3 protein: CASSAQGAGTNEKLFF. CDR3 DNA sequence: TGTGCCAGCAGCGCCCAGGGGGCGGGAACTAATGAAAAACTGTTTTTT.

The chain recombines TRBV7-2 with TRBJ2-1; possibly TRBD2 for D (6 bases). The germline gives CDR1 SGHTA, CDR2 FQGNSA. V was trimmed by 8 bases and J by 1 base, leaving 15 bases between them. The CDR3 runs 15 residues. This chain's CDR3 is CASAPRELSYNEQFF. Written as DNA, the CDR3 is TGTGCCAGCGCCCCCCGGGAGCTGTCCTACAATGAGCAGTTCTTC.

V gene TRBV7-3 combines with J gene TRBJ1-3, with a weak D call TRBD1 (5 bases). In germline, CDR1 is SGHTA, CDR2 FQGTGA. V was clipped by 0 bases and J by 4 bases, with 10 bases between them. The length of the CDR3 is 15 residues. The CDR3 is CASSLTAGFGNTIYF. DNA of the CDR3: TGTGCCAGCAGCTTAACGGCAGGGTTCGGAAACACCATATATTTT.

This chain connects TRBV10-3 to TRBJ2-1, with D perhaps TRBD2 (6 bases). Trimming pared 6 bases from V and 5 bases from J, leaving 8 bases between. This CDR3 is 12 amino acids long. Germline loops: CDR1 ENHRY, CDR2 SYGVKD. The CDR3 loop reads CAIRGLDNEQFF. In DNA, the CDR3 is TGTGCCATCAGGGGACTCGACAATGAGCAGTTCTTC.

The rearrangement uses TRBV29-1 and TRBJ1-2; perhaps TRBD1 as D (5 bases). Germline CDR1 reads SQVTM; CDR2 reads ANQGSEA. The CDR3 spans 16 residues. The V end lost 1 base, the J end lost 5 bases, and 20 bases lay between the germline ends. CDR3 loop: CSVEVDGGIGVYGYTF. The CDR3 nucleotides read TGCAGCGTTGAAGTTGACGGGGGAATTGGGGTTTATGGCTACACCTTC.

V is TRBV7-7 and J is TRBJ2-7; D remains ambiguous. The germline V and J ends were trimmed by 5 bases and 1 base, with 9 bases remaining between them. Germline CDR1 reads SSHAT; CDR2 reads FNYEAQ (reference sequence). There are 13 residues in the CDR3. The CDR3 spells CASSAAWSYEQYF. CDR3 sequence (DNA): TGTGCCAGCAGCGCAGCGTGGTCCTACGAGCAGTACTTC.

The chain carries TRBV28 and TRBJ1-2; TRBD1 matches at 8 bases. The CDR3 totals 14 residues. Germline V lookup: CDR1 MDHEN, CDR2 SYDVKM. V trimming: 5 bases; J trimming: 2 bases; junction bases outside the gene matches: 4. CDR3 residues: CASSPGQGNYGYTF. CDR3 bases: TGTGCCAGCAGTCCAGGACAGGGAAACTATGGCTACACCTTC.

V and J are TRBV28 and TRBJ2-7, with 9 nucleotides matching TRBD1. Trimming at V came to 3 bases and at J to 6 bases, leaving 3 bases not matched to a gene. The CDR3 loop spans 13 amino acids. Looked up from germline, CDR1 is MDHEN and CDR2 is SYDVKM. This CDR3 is CASSLGTGFEQYF. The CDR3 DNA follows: TGTGCCAGCAGTTTGGGGACAGGGTTCGAGCAGTACTTC.